This paragraph reports one T cell receptor beta chain. The antigen is not known. This specimen comes from a study of shared clonotypes between healthy human individuals. Clones were read by immunoSEQ multiplex PCR, and TCRdb kept only the in-frame ones, dropping some. The sample yields about 960,000 clones, about three quarters seen once. Memory CD4+ cells were the fraction left after CD45RA+ naive selection. Regarding the study as a whole: When compared with the clonotypes that were shared by all four sorted-subset donors, the non-shared clonotypes turned out to have lower generation probabilities. Depth was large, yet rarefaction showed that sorted-subset sequencing was incomplete.

The J segment lost 3 bases and the V segment lost 3 bases, leaving 6 bases of the junction unmatched. This CDR3 has 14 residues. CDR1 and CDR2 from the germline V gene are SQVTM and ANQGSEA. Material for sequencing was memory CD4+ T cells sorted from blood. The subset was: CD45RA-negative fraction. The chain recombines TRBV29-1 with TRBJ2-5; 8 positions match TRBD2. This clonotype originated in a man between 18 and 35 years old in good health. CDR3 amino acids: CSVDLAGPEETQYF. The CDR3 nucleotides read TGCAGCGTTGACCTAGCGGGCCCCGAAGAGACCCAGTACTTC.